This T cell receptor (beta chain) was sequenced for a study of cytomegalovirus exposure and HLA in healthy donors. The study ran its PCR with 60 Vbeta and 13 Jbeta primers. Profiled with immunoSEQ multiplex PCR; TCRdb holds only in-frame clones, not every one. The data contain 100,000 to 120,000 clones, 65% to 75% of them singletons. J gave up 6 bases and V 6 bases, and 8 bases lay outside the gene matches. CDR1 is MNHNY, CDR2 SVGAGI, per germline (reference sequence). The CDR3 runs to 15 residues. Donors likely had unrecorded immune exposures despite being nominally healthy when sampled. The sequenced sample was PBMCs. The chain employs TRBV6-6 and TRBJ1-6; 7 bases fit TRBD1. This TCR was sampled from a woman aged 35 to 49 in good health and CMV-seropositive. CDR3 sequence (DNA): TGTGCCAGCAGGGTTGGGACAGCAAGTAATTCACCCCTCCACTTT. Translation: CASRVGTASNSPLHF.